This T cell receptor (beta chain) was sequenced during a study of PD-L1 blockade in urothelial cancer. Produced via immunoSEQ multiplex PCR; TCRdb's table is partial and in-frame only. This sample yields 80,000 to 130,000 clones, of which about 90% are seen a single time; approximately 0.88% belongs to the top ten. CDR3 length: 15 amino acids. V dropped 4 bases and J dropped 4; count of bases not matched to a gene: 4. The germline V gene encodes CDR1 MNHEY and CDR2 SVGAGI. The sample consisted of PBMCs, taken around atezolizumab (anti-PD-L1) treatment. V usage is TRBV6-5 and J usage is TRBJ2-2; 9 bases fit TRBD1. The sequence was collected from a woman of 80 years or more with urothelial cancer. This CDR3 is CASSSQGAPTGELFF. The CDR3 DNA is TGTGCCAGCAGTTCACAGGGGGCGCCCACCGGGGAGCTGTTTTTT.